This T cell receptor (beta chain) emerged from a study of post-analysis software for immune sequencing data. Study-wide context: In terms of disease course, relapsing-remitting, secondary progressive and progressive-relapsing multiple sclerosis were included.

The germline gives CDR1 DFQATT, CDR2 SNEGSKA (reference sequence). J gave up 6 bases and V 0 bases, and 9 bases lay outside the gene matches. This CDR3 has 16 amino acids. With respect to this clonotype: Its antigen is as yet unknown.

Findings and limits, study-wide: Comparison of patients with controls showed four or five TRBV segments more frequent in patients, TRBV5-6, TRBV5-1 and TRBV20-1 among them. Multiple sclerosis patients had significantly lower normalized Chao1 diversity than controls. By F measure, samples from a shared preparation batch strongly co-clustered.

cDNA libraries of TCR beta carried unique molecular identifiers. When about 1 to 11 million T cells were used, they gave approximately 530,000 cDNA molecules. MiXCR, run by TCRdb on the PCR reads, gives a single entry per CDR3 protein. The sample contains more than 450,000 distinct CDR3 sequences, around a third of which appear only once. This receptor was identified in a girl under 18 with multiple sclerosis. Sequenced input: blood. The chain employs TRBV20-1 and TRBJ2-1; 9 bases are a match to TRBD2. CDR3 bases: TGCAGTGCTAGAGATGCAAGCGGGGGGTATATCAATGAGCAGTTCTTC. Encoded protein: CSARDASGGYINEQFF.